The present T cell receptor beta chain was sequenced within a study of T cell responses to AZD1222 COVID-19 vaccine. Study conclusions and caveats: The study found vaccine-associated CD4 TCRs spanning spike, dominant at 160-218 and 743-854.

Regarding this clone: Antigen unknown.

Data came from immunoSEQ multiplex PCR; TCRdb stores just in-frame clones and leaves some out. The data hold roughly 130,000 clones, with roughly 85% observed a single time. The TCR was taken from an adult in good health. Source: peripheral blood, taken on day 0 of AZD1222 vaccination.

The CDR3 nucleotides are TGTGCCAGCTCACCAGGACAGGGACACACTGAAGCTTTCTTT. Residues: CASSPGQGHTEAFF. The chain combines TRBV18 with TRBJ1-1; TRBD1 matches at 8 bases. CDR1 and CDR2 from the germline V gene are KGHSH and LQKENI. The CDR3 has 14 residues. V gave up 2 bases and J gave up 3 bases; unmatched junction bases: 2. The whole variable domain, filled in from reference TRBV18 and TRBJ1-1, reads NAGVMQNPRHLVRRRGQEARLRCSPMKGHSHVYWYRQLPEEGLKFMVYLQKENIIDESGMPKERFSAEFPKEGPSILRIQQVVRGDSAAYFCASSPGQGHTEAFFGQGTRLTVV.